These 9 T cell receptor beta chains were sequenced from one sample in a study of T cells in Graves' hyperthyroidism and ophthalmopathy. Amplified regions were TCR beta CDR3 sequences from RNA transcripts. Carried out on the TCR CDR3, a first-round RT-PCR used the HTBI primer set. Using its own MiXCR run on the multiplex PCR reads, TCRdb lists one record per CDR3 protein. The sample has over 700,000 distinct CDR3 sequences; around 39% are singletons. Sequenced input: blood. These receptors were collected from a man younger than 30 with Graves' hyperthyroidism.

This clonotype was counted at least ten times. This chain joins TRBV14 and TRBJ2-7; the D is unclear. The CDR3 sequence is 12 residues long. Trimming left V 3 bases short and J 1 base short, with 4 bases between. Germline lookup yields CDR1 SGHDN and CDR2 FVKESK. Written as DNA, the CDR3 is TGTGCCAGCAGCCATGGTTCCTACGAGCAGTACTTC. Residues: CASSHGSYEQYF.

V usage is TRBV5-1 and J usage is TRBJ1-1; 7 bases match TRBD1. J was trimmed by 3 bases and V by 4 bases; bases with no gene match: 6. This CDR3 is 14 amino acids long. CDR1 and CDR2 (germline): SGHRS, YFSETQ. This CDR3 reads CASSVRDSYTEAFF. Here the CDR3 DNA reads TGCGCCAGCAGCGTACGGGACAGTTACACTGAAGCTTTCTTT.

The V call is TRBV25-1, the J call TRBJ2-5, with TRBD2 matching over 15 bases. The junction had 4 bases not matched to a gene; V was cut back by 7 bases and J by 1 base. The CDR3 is 16 residues long. Germline V CDR1 and CDR2: MGHDK, SYGVNS. CDR3 amino acids: CASMGLAGGFQETQYF. CDR3 in DNA: TGTGCCAGCATGGGACTAGCGGGGGGCTTCCAAGAGACCCAGTACTTC.

This clonotype has a count of ten or more. The chain carries TRBV11-2 and TRBJ2-5; D is unclear. The germline V and J ends were trimmed by 5 bases and 0 bases, with 10 bases remaining between them. The germline V gene encodes CDR1 SGHAT and CDR2 FQNNGV. This CDR3 has 14 residues. The CDR3 nucleotides are TGTGCCAGCAGCCGGATGGGGAACCAAGAGACCCAGTACTTC. Amino acid sequence: CASSRMGNQETQYF.

The V call is TRBV28, the J call TRBJ2-7; 11 nucleotides agree with TRBD2. CDR1 is MDHEN and CDR2 is SYDVKM in the germline V gene. The CDR3 is made up of 16 amino acids. V shed 6 bases and J 3 bases; nucleotides not matched to a gene: 10. The CDR3 sequence: CASRPTSGTPLYEQYF. In DNA, the CDR3 is TGTGCCAGCAGGCCGACTAGCGGGACACCACTCTACGAGCAGTACTTC. Full variable domain (rest looked up from reference TRBV28 and TRBJ2-7): DVKVTQSSRYLVKRTGEKVFLECVQDMDHENMFWYRQDPGLGLRLIYFSYDVKMKEKGDIPEGYSVSREKKERFSLILESASTNQTSMYLCASRPTSGTPLYEQYFGPGTRLTVT.

This clonotype appeared a single time. The CDR3 spells CSGEDWGNQPQHF. CDR3 coding DNA: TGCAGCGGTGAGGACTGGGGGAATCAGCCCCAGCATTTT. V is TRBV29-1 and J is TRBJ1-5; D may be TRBD1 (5 bases). V lost 7 bases to trimming and J lost 4 bases, with 14 bases between them. The germline V gene has CDR1 SQVTM and CDR2 ANQGSEA. The CDR3 is 13 residues long.

This chain uses TRBV5-5 with TRBJ2-7; possibly TRBD1 for D (6 bases). This CDR3 spans 13 amino acids. Germline V gene data show CDR1 as SGHKS and CDR2 as YYEKEE (reference sequence). Trimming took 5 bases from V and 9 from J, leaving 18 bases between them. Here the CDR3 DNA reads TGTGCCAGCAGTTTATCGACGGCCAGGGGGCAGTACTTC. It encodes CASSLSTARGQYF. The full variable domain, its missing parts supplied by reference TRBV5-5 and TRBJ2-7, is DAGVTQSPTHLIKTRGQQVTLRCSPISGHKSVSWYQQVLGQGPQFIFQYYEKEERGRGNFPDRFSARQFPNYSSELNVNALLLGDSALYLCASSLSTARGQYFGPGTRLTVT.

The chain links TRBV12-3 or TRBV12-4 to TRBJ2-7; TRBD2 matches at 7 bases. V dropped 3 bases and J dropped 5; count of bases not matched to a gene: 7. This CDR3 region has 14 residues. The CDR3 loop is CASSFGGVVDEQYF. Written as DNA, the CDR3 is TGTGCCAGCAGTTTTGGGGGGGTAGTGGACGAGCAGTACTTC.

This clonotype was found a few times. This chain connects TRBV2 to TRBJ2-7; 9 bases align to TRBD2. The germline gives CDR1 SNHLY, CDR2 FYNNEI. The CDR3 totals 14 residues. V was clipped by 4 bases and J by 4 bases; unmatched bases: 5. CDR3 sequence reads: CASSVLAGPYEQYF. The CDR3, as DNA: TGTGCCAGCAGTGTTCTAGCGGGGCCTTACGAGCAGTACTTC. Supplemented by reference TRBV2 and TRBJ2-7, the full variable domain reads EPEVTQTPSHQVTQMGQEVILRCVPISNHLYFYWYRQILGQKVEFLVSFYNNEISEKSEIFDDQFSVERPDGSNFTLKIRSTKLEDSAMYFCASSVLAGPYEQYFGPGTRLTVT.